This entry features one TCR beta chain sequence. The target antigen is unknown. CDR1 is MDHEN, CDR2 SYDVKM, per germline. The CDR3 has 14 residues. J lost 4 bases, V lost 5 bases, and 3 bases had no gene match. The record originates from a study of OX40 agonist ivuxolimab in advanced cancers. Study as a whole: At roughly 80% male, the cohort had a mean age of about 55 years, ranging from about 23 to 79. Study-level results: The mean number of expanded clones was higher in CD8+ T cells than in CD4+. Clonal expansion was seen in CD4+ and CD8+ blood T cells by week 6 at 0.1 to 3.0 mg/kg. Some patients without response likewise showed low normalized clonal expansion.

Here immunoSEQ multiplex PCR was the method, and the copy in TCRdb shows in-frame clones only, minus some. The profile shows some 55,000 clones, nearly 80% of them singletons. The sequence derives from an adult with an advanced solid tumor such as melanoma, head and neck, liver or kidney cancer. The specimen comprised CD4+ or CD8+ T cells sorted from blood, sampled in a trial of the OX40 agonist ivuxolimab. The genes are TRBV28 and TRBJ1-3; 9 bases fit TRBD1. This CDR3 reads CASSPGTGGNTIYF. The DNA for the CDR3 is TGTGCCAGCAGTCCAGGGACAGGGGGAAACACCATATATTTT.